The 28 T cell receptor beta chains given below trace back to one sample, sequenced in a study of tumor-infiltrating lymphocytes in primary liver carcinoma. A primer in the constant region served to generate TCR beta cDNA from around 500 ng of total RNA. TCR beta libraries came from three nested multiplex PCR rounds using slightly modified ARM-PCR. The study ran its first two PCR rounds for approximately 11 cycles each, using TRBV1-TRBV30 forward primers and a C-beta reverse primer. TCRdb re-called the multiplex PCR reads with MiXCR, one entry per CDR3 protein. The sample records fewer than 400,000 distinct CDR3 sequences, around three fifths being singletons. Extraction also yielded germline DNA, while blood RNA was obtained from unsorted whole blood. The material sequenced was peripheral blood. Receptors were obtained from a woman in her 30s with primary liver carcinoma and hepatitis B virus infection.

This clonotype has ten or more counts. The chain has TRBV11-2 and TRBJ2-1; perhaps TRBD2 as D (5 bases). Trimming took off 6 bases at V and 10 bases at J, with 22 bases between the two ends. The CDR3 spans 15 residues. Looked up from germline, CDR1 is SGHAT and CDR2 is FQNNGV. DNA of the CDR3: TGTGCCAGCAGTCACTTTAGTATGGGAGACGGGGAGCAGTTCTTC. Protein product: CASSHFSMGDGEQFF.

The chain carries TRBV4-1 and TRBJ2-5; no clear D. The CDR3 spans 14 residues. Germline V lookup: CDR1 MGHRA, CDR2 YSYEKL. Deletions cut 1 base from V and 2 bases from J, with 8 bases between. This CDR3 is CASSQVVFQETQYF. Here the CDR3 DNA reads TGCGCCAGCAGCCAAGTAGTCTTTCAAGAGACCCAGTACTTC.

This clonotype has more than one count but fewer than ten. The rearrangement links TRBV7-9 to TRBJ2-5; 8 bases are shared with TRBD2. Germline V lookup: CDR1 SEHNR, CDR2 FQNEAQ (reference sequence). Trimming at V came to 5 bases and at J to 2 bases, leaving 4 bases not matched to a gene. The CDR3 spans 14 residues. CDR3 DNA: TGTGCCAGCAGCCTGACTAGCGTACAAGAGACCCAGTACTTC. Translated, it gives CASSLTSVQETQYF.

To note about this clonotype: A read error may produce the germline difference seen at one junction end. V is TRBV5-4 and J is TRBJ2-6; possibly TRBD1 or TRBD2 for D (6 bases each). This CDR3 has 16 amino acids. Germline values: CDR1 SGHNT, CDR2 YYREEE (reference sequence). The chain's CDR3 is CTSSLGGQSGANVLTF. The CDR3 nucleotides read TGCACCAGCAGCTTGGGAGGACAGTCTGGGGCCAACGTCCTGACTTTC.

The table lists this clonotype with many counts. The chain carries TRBV4-2 and TRBJ1-2, with D hard to call. Germline V CDR1 and CDR2: LGHNA, YNFKEQ. The CDR3 consists of 13 residues. V lost 1 base, J lost 7 bases, and 10 bases lay in between. The CDR3 DNA reads TGTGCCAGCAGCCAAGTGAGCCGAAGTGGCTACACCTTC. This translates into CASSQVSRSGYTF.

This clonotype appeared many times. This rearrangement joins TRBV12-3 or TRBV12-4 to TRBJ1-1; D is uncertain. V lost 3 bases and J 1 base, leaving 9 bases between the germline ends. The CDR3 spans 14 residues. CDR3 amino acids: CASSFGLGNTEAFF. The CDR3 coding sequence is TGTGCCAGCAGTTTCGGTCTGGGGAACACTGAAGCTTTCTTT.

There are a few counts of this clonotype. The chain carries TRBV6-2 or TRBV6-3 and TRBJ2-1; D is ambiguous. This CDR3 region has 13 residues. V was trimmed by 8 bases and J by 4 bases, leaving 12 bases between them. Germline V gives CDR1 MNHEY, CDR2 SVGEGT. CDR3 DNA sequence: TGTGCCAGCTTTGGCATCTCATACAATGAGCAGTTCTTC. Translating it yields CASFGISYNEQFF.

The chain couples TRBV5-5 to TRBJ2-1, with D tentatively TRBD1 or TRBD2 (5 bases each). V dropped 4 bases and J dropped 0 bases, with 14 bases sitting between them. CDR1 is SGHKS and CDR2 is YYEKEE in the germline V gene (reference sequence). This CDR3 region has 16 residues. The CDR3 loop is CASSRTVQGSYNEQFF. The CDR3 DNA follows: TGTGCCAGCAGCCGGACTGTTCAGGGCTCCTACAATGAGCAGTTCTTC.

Turning to this clonotype: The junction departs from germline at one end; a sequencing error may be responsible. V usage is TRBV5-6 and J usage is TRBJ2-3, with 15 nucleotides matching TRBD2. CDR1 and CDR2 (germline): SGHDT, YYEEEE. This CDR3 has 16 amino acids. CDR3 sequence reads: CANSGGTSGRTDTQYF. The CDR3, as DNA: TGTGCCAACAGCGGCGGGACTAGCGGGAGGACAGATACGCAGTATTTT.

This clonotype was seen at least ten times. CDR3 region: CSAPGLNEQFF. The CDR3 nucleotides read TGCAGCGCCCCTGGACTGAATGAGCAGTTCTTC. The V gene is TRBV29-1, the J gene TRBJ2-1, with a tentative D call TRBD2 (5 bases). The CDR3 loop spans 11 amino acids. Germline lookup yields CDR1 SQVTM and CDR2 ANQGSEA. Trimming took 7 bases from V and 7 from J, leaving 11 bases between them.

The rearrangement links TRBV6-5 to TRBJ2-2; D is perhaps TRBD2 (5 bases). From germline, CDR1 is MNHEY and CDR2 SVGAGI. V was pared by 7 bases and J by 3 bases, with 18 bases between. CDR3 length: 16 amino acids. CDR3 residues: CASKRVGLGHTGELFF. DNA of the CDR3: TGTGCCAGCAAAAGGGTTGGACTGGGCCACACCGGGGAGCTGTTTTTT.

This clonotype was found many times. The chain is built from TRBV29-1 and TRBJ2-2, with a weak D call TRBD1 (6 bases). The CDR3 spans 12 residues. V lost 7 bases to trimming and J lost 6 bases, with 12 bases between them. The V gene's germline CDR1 is SQVTM and CDR2 ANQGSEA. CDR3 nucleotide sequence: TGCAGCGGCGCAGAGGGGGCCGGGGAGCTGTTTTTT. Its protein is CSGAEGAGELFF.

This clonotype was detected once. With a much larger clone just one base away, this may be a read error. V and J are TRBV29-1 and TRBJ2-3; D is perhaps TRBD2 (5 bases). CDR1 is SQVTM, CDR2 ANQGSEA, per germline. V shed 4 bases and J shed 0 bases, with 8 bases lying between them. The CDR3 consists of 13 residues. CDR3 loop: CSVGGPSTDTQYF. CDR3 nucleotide sequence: TGCAGCGTTGGAGGGCCTAGCACAGATACGCAGTATTTT.

In regard to this clonotype: The CDR3 ends on some other residue instead of the conserved phenylalanine or tryptophan, so this is likely a read error. The chain employs TRBV11-2 and TRBJ2-1; the D gene is possibly TRBD2 (6 bases). From germline, CDR1 is SGHAT and CDR2 FQNNGV. The ends were cut back, 6 bases at V and 7 bases at J, with 7 bases in the middle. The CDR3 spans 11 residues. For the CDR3, the DNA is TGTGCCAGCAGACGGGGGAATGAGCAGTTCATC. Its translation: CASRRGNEQFI.

The chain uses TRBV12-3 or TRBV12-4 and TRBJ2-7; TRBD1 matches at 7 bases. Germline trimming cut 2 bases from V and 6 bases from J; bases unmatched to any gene: 7. This CDR3 has 14 residues. The DNA for the CDR3 is TGTGCCAGCAGTTTAAGCGGAAACAGGGGCGAGCAGTACTTC. This sequence encodes CASSLSGNRGEQYF.

Concerning this clonotype itself: A much more abundant neighbour one base away suggests this may be a read error. V usage is TRBV6-1 and J usage is TRBJ2-6; possibly TRBD1 for D (5 bases). Looked up from germline, CDR1 is MNHNS and CDR2 is SASEGT. This CDR3 is built from 17 residues. CDR3 DNA: TGTGCCACCTACAGGTACCCTCCCCACTCTGGGGCCAACGTCCTGGCTTTC. Translating gives CATYRYPPHSGANVLAF.

The chain is built from TRBV28 and TRBJ2-3; a weak D match, TRBD2 (6 bases). The germline CDR1 and CDR2 sequences are MDHEN and SYDVKM. Trimming shortened V by 3 bases and J by 2 bases, and 12 bases separated the two germline ends. The CDR3 spans 15 residues. CDR3 region: CASSFSGSLTDTQYF. Here the CDR3 DNA reads TGTGCCAGCAGTTTTTCCGGGAGCCTCACAGATACGCAGTATTTT.

On this clonotype: A much larger clone lies one base from this, so it may be a read error. The rearrangement links TRBV6-5 to TRBJ2-1; tentative D call: TRBD2 (6 bases). The CDR3 extends over 15 amino acids. Germline V gene lookup returns CDR1 MNHEY and CDR2 SVGAGI. CDR3: CASSRDWSSYDEQFF. The CDR3 DNA reads TGTGCCAGCAGTAGGGACTGGAGCTCCTACGATGAGCAGTTCTTC.

A word on this clonotype: A read error is possible here, since a much larger clone lies one base away. The J gene is TRBJ1-3, the V gene TRBV11-2; D is ambiguous. The CDR3 contains 18 residues. Per germline, CDR1 SGHAT and CDR2 FQNNGV. Trimming left V 0 bases short and J 0 bases short, with 15 bases between. The CDR3 reads CASSLDLRWKSSGNTIYF. The CDR3 DNA is TGTGCCAGCAGCTTAGATCTAAGATGGAAGAGCTCTGGAAACACCATATATTTT.

Points on this clonotype: In this CDR3 the conserved last residue, phenylalanine or tryptophan, is missing, so a read error is likely. The chain uses TRBV6-1 and TRBJ2-3; the D gene is possibly TRBD2 (6 bases). The CDR3 has 14 amino acids. Germline CDR1 reads MNHNS; CDR2 reads SASEGT. V was pared by 2 bases and J by 6 bases, with 12 bases between. CDR3 DNA: TGTGCCAGCAGTGAAAGCGGGTGTGAGGATACGCAGTATTCT. This sequence encodes CASSESGCEDTQYS.

This clonotype was counted many times. This chain joins TRBV4-3 and TRBJ2-3, with 10 bases fitting TRBD2. The germline V gene has CDR1 LGHNA and CDR2 YSLEER. Trimming cost V 3 bases and J 5 bases; bases outside gene matches: 5. CDR3 length: 15 amino acids. CDR3 DNA sequence: TGCGCCAGCAGCCAGGGAACTAGCGGGGTAGATACGCAGTATTTT. Protein: CASSQGTSGVDTQYF.

Points on this clonotype: Germline and junction disagree at one end, which may indicate a read error. This chain joins TRBV12-3 or TRBV12-4 and TRBJ2-2; D gene uncertain. This CDR3 comprises 11 residues. CDR3 sequence (DNA): TGTGCCAGCACTTTAATGAGAGAGCTGTTTTTT. Translation gives CASTLMRELFF.

Worth noting for this clonotype: One junction end does not reproduce the germline sequence, and a read error may be involved. The chain carries TRBV6-1 and TRBJ1-1; the D gene is possibly TRBD1 (6 bases). The germline V gene has CDR1 MNHNS and CDR2 SASEGT. This CDR3 comprises 13 residues. Written as DNA, the CDR3 is TGTGTCAGCAGTCCACAGGGGAACACTGAAGCTTTCTTT. Amino acid sequence: CVSSPQGNTEAFF.

This clonotype is a singleton in its sample. Since the CDR3 does not end with the conserved phenylalanine or tryptophan, this likely comes from a read error. This chain links TRBV12-3 or TRBV12-4 with TRBJ2-7; 8 bases are a match to TRBD1. The length of the CDR3 is 18 residues. Unmatched junction bases numbered 18, after V lost 3 bases and J lost 5 bases. DNA for the CDR3: TGTGCCAGCAGTTTGTCAAGCCAGGGGGCGTCGATTTCCCACGAGCAGTACTCG. Translation gives CASSLSSQGASISHEQYS.

On this clonotype: Mismatch with germline at one junction end may stem from a read error. The chain recombines TRBV28 with TRBJ2-1; 9 nucleotides align to TRBD1. The CDR3 runs 17 residues. CDR1 is MDHEN and CDR2 is SYDVKM in the germline V gene. DNA of the CDR3: TGTGCTAGCAGTCCAGAACAGGGGGCAGGGAGAGTCAATGAGCGGTTCTTC. It encodes CASSPEQGAGRVNERFF. Full variable domain (rest looked up from reference TRBV28 and TRBJ2-1): DVKVTQSSRYLVKRTGEKVFLECVQDMDHENMFWYRQDPGLGLRLIYFSYDVKMKEKGDIPEGYSVSREKKERFSLILESASTNQTSMYLCASSPEQGAGRVNERFFGPGTRLTVL.

V usage is TRBV11-2 and J usage is TRBJ2-1, with D uncertain. CDR3 length: 13 amino acids. Germline CDR1 and CDR2: SGHAT and FQNNGV. The CDR3 nucleotides are TGTGTCAGTAGCTTAATTCGGGTGTACGAGCAGTTCTTC. Translating it yields CVSSLIRVYEQFF.

The chain carries TRBV6-5 and TRBJ2-3, with D perhaps matching TRBD1 or TRBD2 (5 bases each). V was shortened by 7 bases and J by 4 bases, with 15 bases between the two germline ends. There are 14 residues in the CDR3. Germline-derived CDR1 and CDR2 are MNHEY and SVGAGI. The CDR3 protein is CASNELARADTQYF. The CDR3 coding sequence is TGTGCCAGCAATGAGCTAGCCAGGGCAGATACGCAGTATTTT.

The chain is built from TRBV7-9 and TRBJ2-2; 7 bases line up with TRBD2. The junction had 10 bases not matched to a gene; V was cut back by 1 base and J by 5 bases. This CDR3 has 17 residues. Germline CDR1 reads SEHNR; CDR2 reads FQNEAQ (reference sequence). The chain's CDR3 is CASSLGAAGVGTGELFF. The CDR3 DNA is TGTGCCAGCAGCTTAGGAGCGGCGGGAGTTGGAACCGGGGAGCTGTTTTTT.